Listed below are T cell receptor beta chains from one sample, sequenced in a study of blood T cells in healthy people across ages. TCRdb passed the 5' RACE reads through MiXCR, listing each CDR3 protein once. In the table there are 1.4 million to 1.5 million distinct CDR3 sequences, around 39% of which are singletons. Specimen: blood. These receptors were taken from a woman between 18 and 30 years old in good health. Both conserved end residues are part of each CDR3. The order of the fields is V gene, D gene, J gene, clone size, CDR3 protein, CDR3 DNA. The D gene is left open where the match is weak. The listing skips clone size in some rows; elsewhere it reads once, few, many or a size class.

V gene: TRBV7-9; D gene: .; J gene: TRBJ2-3; clone size: few; CDR3 protein: CASSSYPDFTDTQYF; CDR3 DNA: TGTGCCAGCAGCTCTTACCCGGACTTCACAGATACGCAGTATTTT
V gene: TRBV11-2; D gene: TRBD2; J gene: TRBJ2-3; clone size: .; CDR3 protein: CASSLGALLAGGPPDTQYF; CDR3 DNA: TGTGCCAGCAGCTTAGGGGCCCTACTAGCGGGAGGGCCTCCAGATACGCAGTATTTT
V gene: TRBV5-6; D gene: .; J gene: TRBJ2-7; clone size: .; CDR3 protein: CASSLSAVARYSYEQYF; CDR3 DNA: TGTGCCAGCAGCTTATCCGCCGTAGCGCGCTACTCCTACGAGCAGTACTTC
V gene: TRBV20-1; D gene: TRBD2; J gene: TRBJ2-2; clone size: few; CDR3 protein: CSARVPGLASGELFF; CDR3 DNA: TGCAGTGCTAGAGTCCCGGGACTAGCTTCCGGGGAGCTGTTTTTT
V gene: TRBV12-3/TRBV12-4; D gene: TRBD1; J gene: TRBJ2-3; clone size: once; CDR3 protein: CASSPPGTGDADTQYF; CDR3 DNA: TGTGCCAGCAGTCCCCCCGGGACAGGGGACGCAGATACGCAGTATTTT
V gene: TRBV10-3; D gene: .; J gene: TRBJ1-2; clone size: .; CDR3 protein: CAIRDPTVVYGYTF; CDR3 DNA: TGTGCCATCAGGGACCCGACAGTCGTCTATGGCTACACCTTC
V gene: TRBV7-2; D gene: .; J gene: TRBJ2-5; clone size: .; CDR3 protein: CASSLSYWTKQETQYF; CDR3 DNA: TGTGCCAGCAGCCTTTCTTATTGGACCAAACAAGAGACCCAGTACTTC
V gene: TRBV28; D gene: TRBD2; J gene: TRBJ2-3; clone size: .; CDR3 protein: CASSSGGTRDTQYF; CDR3 DNA: TGTGCCAGCAGTAGCGGGGGGACTAGAGATACGCAGTATTTT
V gene: TRBV14; D gene: .; J gene: TRBJ2-7; clone size: .; CDR3 protein: CASSQTSGSSPYEQYF; CDR3 DNA: TGTGCCAGCAGCCAAACCTCGGGGAGTAGCCCCTACGAGCAGTACTTC
V gene: TRBV29-1; D gene: .; J gene: TRBJ1-1; clone size: .; CDR3 protein: CSVSENTEAFF; CDR3 DNA: TGCAGCGTTTCGGAGAACACTGAAGCTTTCTTT
V gene: TRBV27; D gene: TRBD1; J gene: TRBJ1-2; clone size: .; CDR3 protein: CASHDRVGYGYTF; CDR3 DNA: TGTGCCAGCCACGACAGGGTGGGCTATGGCTACACCTTC
V gene: TRBV6-5; D gene: .; J gene: TRBJ2-3; clone size: .; CDR3 protein: CASSYSIFRGSVADTQYF; CDR3 DNA: TGTGCCAGCAGTTACTCGATATTCCGGGGGAGCGTGGCAGATACGCAGTATTTT
V gene: TRBV12-3/TRBV12-4; D gene: .; J gene: TRBJ2-3; clone size: .; CDR3 protein: CASSFGGVADMQYF; CDR3 DNA: TGTGCCAGCAGTTTCGGAGGGGTCGCAGATATGCAGTATTTT
V gene: TRBV6-5; D gene: .; J gene: TRBJ1-5; clone size: few; CDR3 protein: CASSYAQGKTRGNQPQHF; CDR3 DNA: TGTGCCAGCAGTTACGCCCAGGGGAAGACTCGGGGCAATCAGCCCCAGCATTTT
V gene: TRBV20-1; D gene: TRBD1; J gene: TRBJ2-1; clone size: .; CDR3 protein: CSAPTTTGKNFNEQFF; CDR3 DNA: TGCAGTGCTCCTACGACGACAGGGAAGAATTTCAATGAGCAGTTCTTC
V gene: TRBV6-2/TRBV6-3; D gene: .; J gene: TRBJ2-7; clone size: .; CDR3 protein: CASTPPNNYEQYF; CDR3 DNA: TGTGCCAGCACGCCCCCCAACAACTACGAGCAGTACTTC
V gene: TRBV29-1; D gene: .; J gene: TRBJ2-6; clone size: few; CDR3 protein: CSAETGYGANVLTF; CDR3 DNA: TGCAGCGCTGAAACAGGGTATGGGGCCAACGTCCTGACTTTC
V gene: TRBV4-2; D gene: .; J gene: TRBJ2-1; clone size: .; CDR3 protein: CASSQDEGAHNEQFF; CDR3 DNA: TGTGCCAGCAGCCAAGACGAAGGGGCTCACAATGAGCAGTTCTTC
V gene: TRBV20-1; D gene: .; J gene: TRBJ2-5; clone size: .; CDR3 protein: CSARDRVQYF; CDR3 DNA: TGCAGTGCTAGAGACAGGGTGCAGTACTTC
V gene: TRBV14; D gene: .; J gene: TRBJ2-5; clone size: many; CDR3 protein: CASSQDSKTQYF; CDR3 DNA: TGTGCCAGCAGCCAAGATAGCAAGACCCAGTACTTC
V gene: TRBV6-5; D gene: .; J gene: TRBJ2-5; clone size: .; CDR3 protein: CASSRTRGAGETQYF; CDR3 DNA: TGTGCCAGCAGTAGAACCAGGGGGGCGGGGGAGACCCAGTACTTC
V gene: TRBV3-1; D gene: .; J gene: TRBJ2-5; clone size: .; CDR3 protein: CASSQGSFQETQYF; CDR3 DNA: TGTGCCAGCAGCCAAGGTTCCTTCCAAGAGACCCAGTACTTC
V gene: TRBV28; D gene: TRBD1; J gene: TRBJ1-2; clone size: .; CDR3 protein: CASSSGTENGYTF; CDR3 DNA: TGTGCCAGCAGTTCCGGGACAGAAAATGGCTACACCTTC
V gene: TRBV20-1; D gene: TRBD2; J gene: TRBJ2-7; clone size: .; CDR3 protein: CSASPGLAVYEQYF; CDR3 DNA: TGCAGTGCTAGCCCGGGACTAGCGGTCTACGAGCAGTACTTC
V gene: TRBV27; D gene: .; J gene: TRBJ2-5; clone size: few; CDR3 protein: CASSLGVGTQETQYF; CDR3 DNA: TGTGCCAGCAGTTTGGGAGTGGGGACCCAAGAGACCCAGTACTTC
V gene: TRBV5-1; D gene: .; J gene: TRBJ2-7; clone size: few; CDR3 protein: CASSLAGTYSYSYEQYF; CDR3 DNA: TGCGCCAGCAGCTTGGCCGGGACATACTCTTACTCCTACGAGCAGTACTTC
V gene: TRBV18; D gene: .; J gene: TRBJ2-1; clone size: few; CDR3 protein: CASSPPTDSSYNEQFF; CDR3 DNA: TGTGCCAGCTCACCACCGACGGATAGCTCCTACAATGAGCAGTTCTTC
V gene: TRBV20-1; D gene: .; J gene: TRBJ2-7; clone size: .; CDR3 protein: CSARGGASSEQYF; CDR3 DNA: TGCAGTGCTAGAGGGGGCGCATCTAGCGAACAGTACTTC
V gene: TRBV12-3/TRBV12-4; D gene: TRBD1; J gene: TRBJ2-1; clone size: .; CDR3 protein: CASGPGGYNEQFF; CDR3 DNA: TGTGCCAGCGGCCCAGGGGGTTACAATGAGCAGTTCTTC
V gene: TRBV20-1; D gene: .; J gene: TRBJ2-5; clone size: .; CDR3 protein: CSATRTGYQETQYF; CDR3 DNA: TGCAGTGCTACCCGGACGGGCTACCAAGAGACCCAGTACTTC
V gene: TRBV20-1; D gene: .; J gene: TRBJ2-3; clone size: many; CDR3 protein: CSAIATSTDTQYF; CDR3 DNA: TGCAGTGCTATCGCGACTAGCACAGATACGCAGTATTTT
V gene: TRBV27; D gene: TRBD2; J gene: TRBJ2-1; clone size: few; CDR3 protein: CASRNSGGLGYNEQFF; CDR3 DNA: TGTGCCAGCAGGAATAGCGGGGGGCTGGGCTACAATGAGCAGTTCTTC
V gene: TRBV28; D gene: .; J gene: TRBJ2-3; clone size: .; CDR3 protein: CATHGSEQWGTDTQYF; CDR3 DNA: TGTGCCACCCATGGATCCGAGCAGTGGGGCACAGATACGCAGTATTTT